Listed below are T cell receptor beta chains from one sample, sequenced in a study of T cell repertoires in cytomegalovirus infection. TCRdb ran MiXCR on the reads and lists one entry per CDR3 protein. The table includes more than 650,000 distinct CDR3 sequences, 35% detected once. Input material: PBMCs. The receptors come from a human donor in good health (CMV status not recorded). Some clones in this sample may be carry-over from other donors' samples. CDR3s include the opening cysteine and the closing phenylalanine or tryptophan. The order of the fields is CDR3 protein, CDR3 DNA, J gene, clone size, D gene, V gene. A D gene is named only where the DNA matches it firmly. Some rows have no size entry. The others give once, few or many, or a class for an expanded clone.

CDR3: CASSQDLPSSYNEQFF
DNA: TGCGCCAGCAGCCAGGACCTACCGAGTTCCTACAATGAGCAGTTCTTC
J: TRBJ2-1
size: few
D: -
V: TRBV4-1

CDR3: CASSLRDSVYNEQFF
DNA: TGTGCCAGCAGCCTCCGGGACAGCGTATACAATGAGCAGTTCTTC
J: TRBJ2-1
size: -
D: TRBD1
V: TRBV5-4

CDR3: CASSFSGIGQPQHF
DNA: TGTGCCAGCAGTTTCTCAGGGATTGGCCAGCCCCAGCATTTT
J: TRBJ1-5
size: -
D: -
V: TRBV28

CDR3: CASSPFAMGEETQYF
DNA: TGTGCCAGCAGTCCCTTCGCCATGGGGGAGGAGACCCAGTACTTC
J: TRBJ2-5
size: -
D: -
V: TRBV6-2/TRBV6-3

CDR3: CSASTGSKNIQYF
DNA: TGCAGTGCTTCGACGGGCTCCAAAAACATTCAGTACTTC
J: TRBJ2-4
size: -
D: -
V: TRBV20-1

CDR3: CASSLSVGYRETDTGELFF
DNA: TGTGCCAGCAGCTTATCGGTTGGATACAGGGAAACGGACACCGGGGAGCTGTTTTTT
J: TRBJ2-2
size: -
D: -
V: TRBV13

CDR3: CSVPPTGVVKTQYF
DNA: TGCAGTGTCCCGCCGACGGGGGTGGTGAAGACCCAGTACTTC
J: TRBJ2-5
size: -
D: -
V: TRBV20-1

CDR3: CASSLERAGEAFF
DNA: TGTGCCAGCAGCTTAGAGAGGGCGGGAGAAGCTTTCTTT
J: TRBJ1-1
size: many
D: -
V: TRBV7-2

CDR3: CASSLFTGLETQYF
DNA: TGTGCCAGCAGCTTATTCACAGGGTTAGAGACCCAGTACTTC
J: TRBJ2-5
size: -
D: -
V: TRBV7-2

CDR3: CASSEVVYQPQHF
DNA: TGTGCCAGCAGTGAAGTCGTGTATCAGCCCCAGCATTTT
J: TRBJ1-5
size: -
D: -
V: TRBV6-1

CDR3: CASSQDGRPGRGRVWGRGEFF
DNA: TGCGCCAGCAGCCAAGATGGGAGGCCCGGCAGGGGAAGAGTTTGGGGCCGGGGTGAGTTCTTC
J: TRBJ2-1
size: -
D: -
V: TRBV4-1

CDR3: CASSLFATEGEQYF
DNA: TGTGCCAGCAGCTTGTTCGCGACGGAAGGCGAGCAGTACTTC
J: TRBJ2-7
size: few
D: -
V: TRBV5-6

CDR3: CASSYSLPGNFLEQYF
DNA: TGTGCCAGCAGTTACTCGCTTCCAGGGAACTTTTTGGAGCAGTACTTC
J: TRBJ2-7
size: -
D: -
V: TRBV6-5

CDR3: CASSAWRGGGYGYTF
DNA: TGTGCCAGCAGCGCCTGGAGGGGAGGGGGATATGGCTACACCTTC
J: TRBJ1-2
size: -
D: -
V: TRBV9

CDR3: CASSSSGGASTQYF
DNA: TGCGCCAGCAGTTCCAGCGGGGGGGCGAGTACGCAGTATTTT
J: TRBJ2-3
size: few
D: TRBD2
V: TRBV10-2

CDR3: CASRTSGGTYDQYF
DNA: TGTGCCAGCCGGACTAGCGGGGGAACATACGATCAGTACTTC
J: TRBJ2-7
size: -
D: TRBD2
V: TRBV7-2

CDR3: CASRTRGEQYF
DNA: TGTGCCAGCAGGACGAGGGGAGAGCAGTACTTC
J: TRBJ2-7
size: many
D: -
V: TRBV28

CDR3: CASSPPDGYYSYTF
DNA: TGTGCCAGCTCACCCCCGGACGGGTACTATAGCTACACCTTT
J: TRBJ1-2
size: -
D: -
V: TRBV18

CDR3: CASSSGGAETQYF
DNA: TGTGCCAGCAGCTCCGGGGGGGCAGAGACCCAGTACTTC
J: TRBJ2-5
size: many
D: TRBD2
V: TRBV7-4

CDR3: CASRPSGGDTEAFF
DNA: TGTGCCAGCAGACCCTCGGGGGGCGACACTGAAGCTTTCTTT
J: TRBJ1-1
size: few
D: -
V: TRBV6-5

CDR3: CASTTGREQFF
DNA: TGTGCCAGTACCACAGGACGTGAGCAGTTCTTC
J: TRBJ2-1
size: -
D: -
V: TRBV19

CDR3: CASSYSLAGSTDTQYF
DNA: TGTGCCAGCAGTTATAGCCTAGCGGGAAGCACAGATACGCAGTATTTT
J: TRBJ2-3
size: -
D: TRBD2
V: TRBV6-6

CDR3: CASRGQSNTGELFF
DNA: TGTGCCAGTAGAGGACAGTCGAACACCGGGGAGCTGTTTTTT
J: TRBJ2-2
size: few
D: -
V: TRBV19

CDR3: CATSKGQANPLGYTF
DNA: TGTGCCACCAGCAAGGGACAGGCGAACCCCCTTGGCTACACCTTC
J: TRBJ1-2
size: -
D: TRBD1
V: TRBV15

CDR3: CASSFGGGPSYEQYF
DNA: TGCGCCAGCAGCTTCGGGGGTGGACCTTCCTACGAGCAGTACTTC
J: TRBJ2-7
size: -
D: -
V: TRBV5-1

CDR3: CASSEALQRGANNEQFF
DNA: TGTGCCAGCAGTGAAGCGCTTCAGAGGGGAGCAAACAATGAGCAGTTCTTC
J: TRBJ2-1
size: -
D: -
V: TRBV2

CDR3: CASSFDRNEGYGYTF
DNA: TGTGCCAGCAGTTTCGACAGGAACGAAGGTTATGGCTACACCTTC
J: TRBJ1-2
size: many
D: -
V: TRBV6-1

CDR3: CASSPPGATAFF
DNA: TGTGCCAGCTCACCCCCCGGGGCTACAGCTTTCTTT
J: TRBJ1-1
size: -
D: -
V: TRBV18

CDR3: CAIRRDKSGELFF
DNA: TGTGCCATCAGGAGGGACAAATCGGGGGAGCTGTTTTTT
J: TRBJ2-2
size: few
D: -
V: TRBV10-3

CDR3: CASSPGTSGQRGQETQYF
DNA: TGTGCCAGTAGCCCGGGTACTAGCGGACAAAGGGGCCAGGAGACCCAGTACTTC
J: TRBJ2-5
size: few
D: TRBD2
V: TRBV19

CDR3: CASGSLHQPQHF
DNA: TGTGCCAGCGGGAGTCTTCATCAGCCCCAGCATTTT
J: TRBJ1-5
size: -
D: -
V: TRBV28